Given below is one T cell receptor (beta chain) in context. Seattle participants joined during active infection and were tracked over time. Trimming pared 2 bases from V and 5 bases from J, leaving 15 bases between. In germline, CDR1 is SEHNR, CDR2 FQNEAQ (reference sequence). The CDR3 loop spans 16 amino acids. The source of the sample is a study of blood T cell repertoires in COVID-19. For the study at large: The United States, Italy and Spain provided the acute and convalescent COVID-19 samples.

As handled by the study authors: For nucleated cells, counts were estimated from reference gene primer amplification. Generated by immunoSEQ multiplex PCR, the TCRdb table keeps only in-frame clones and is missing some. V and J calls and clone size are as listed in that table; D and trimming were resolved from the DNA. The sample lists 150,000 to 200,000 clones, roughly 78% occurring once. Sequencing was performed on peripheral blood. The source of this sequence is a woman aged 60 to 75 with COVID-19, enrolled during active disease. The V call is TRBV7-9, the J call TRBJ2-2; perhaps TRBD1 as D (7 bases). CDR3 in amino acids: CASSLLGGGATGELFF. For the CDR3, the DNA is TGTGCCAGCAGCTTACTTGGAGGGGGCGCAACCGGGGAGCTGTTTTTT.